This is a list of T cell receptor beta chains from one sample in a study of technical replicates of blood from a few donors. The method was immunoSEQ multiplex PCR; TCRdb's version includes in-frame clones alone and lacks a portion of them. The sample has approximately 60,000 clones, about 86% seen once. Source material: PBMCs. The receptors were gathered from a human donor in good health. Some clones in this sample may be carry-over from other donors' samples. The CDR3 runs from the conserved cysteine through the conserved F or W.

CDR3aa	v_gene	j_gene
CASSQDPRGPPPLYEQYF	TRBV4-3	TRBJ2-7
CASRHLNLRDSNLNTEAFF	TRBV7-9	TRBJ1-1
CASSIGAGGSETQYF	TRBV19	TRBJ2-5
CASSQTGVRQPQHF	TRBV18	TRBJ1-5
CASSPQGLSSTDTQYF	TRBV18	TRBJ2-3
CAWSPGGYEQYF	TRBV30	TRBJ2-7
CASSVVHGGYEQYF	TRBV7-2	TRBJ2-7
CASSQDPGRGRGSYEQYF	TRBV4-3	TRBJ2-7
CASSMEGSGSKTQYF	TRBV19	TRBJ2-5
CASSLKTSMNTEAFF	TRBV7-2	TRBJ1-1
CSVQRATGNYGYTF	TRBV29-1	TRBJ1-2
CASTADFLGTEAFF	TRBV6-5	TRBJ1-1
CASSPGSRASYEQYF	TRBV4-1	TRBJ2-7
CASSTRDTAKFTEAFF	TRBV9	TRBJ1-1
CSVAGWNEQFF	TRBV29-1	TRBJ2-1
CASSPRTGGNQPQHF	TRBV19	TRBJ1-5
CATSRTSGGSDTQYF	TRBV15	TRBJ2-3
CASSRGPENTGELFF	TRBV5-4	TRBJ2-2
CASSLGLSTDTQYF	TRBV7-2	TRBJ2-3
CASNGRWGGNNSPLHF	TRBV19	TRBJ1-6
CASSLSPGYGYTF	TRBV7-9	TRBJ1-2
CASSGGTGDTYEQYF	TRBV5-1	TRBJ2-7
CASSPPGTSKGTQYF	TRBV9	TRBJ2-3
CASSKEGTGSYNEQFF	TRBV21-1	TRBJ2-1
CASRNRGRGEKLFF	TRBV27	TRBJ1-4
CAISESGGDYEQYF	TRBV10-3	TRBJ2-7
CASSLGSYEQYF	TRBV11-2	TRBJ2-7
CASSLGGSTSGGRYEQYF	TRBV5-1	TRBJ2-7
CASSWDRGRYEQYF	TRBV5-1	TRBJ2-7
CASSRDRGNHEQYF	TRBV21-1	TRBJ2-7
CAWRGDYAYEQYF	TRBV30	TRBJ2-7
CASSKTPSGTSGELFF	TRBV7-9	TRBJ2-2
CSVPGQGSQPQHF	TRBV29-1	TRBJ1-5
CASSDAPSGGDEQFF	TRBV2	TRBJ2-1
CASSSLAGGAYEQYF	TRBV7-2	TRBJ2-7
CASSLLNYGYTF	TRBV13	TRBJ1-2
CASSSSGGAGGNIQYF	TRBV7-2	TRBJ2-4
CASSENFNYGYTF	TRBV19	TRBJ1-2
CASSQDTRPGFAQYF	TRBV4-2	TRBJ2-5
CASSQDRGRLRNGYTF	TRBV18	TRBJ1-2